This record looks at one T cell receptor beta chain sequence and its context. The target of this receptor is not known. No qualities accompany the bases; no much larger clone lies one base away. This record belongs to a study of blood T cell repertoires in COVID-19 (TCRdb year 2020). About the investigation overall: Collaborator samples came from the United States, Italy and Spain and covered acute and convalescent phases of COVID-19. The material from the prospective study consisted of cDNA or gDNA derived from T cells, B-cell-depleted T cells, or PBMCs. Deeply sampled blood TCRbeta repertoires from subjects exposed to, actively infected with, or recovered from COVID-19 were included in the dataset. A freely available public database, intended as a resource for researchers studying the immune response to SARS-CoV-2, is where the repertoires were released. Samples were obtained from the ongoing ImmuneRACE study (first 160 participants) and from some 1,300 subjects provided by 6 global collaborators. Nearly every sample came with metadata listing a de-identified subject ID, COVID-19 status, age in years and sex. HLA class I and class II types, where available, came from metadata supplied by the sample provider rather than from assay-based typing. General study outcomes and caveats: How much clinical and demographic metadata was included differed by source and by participant, and the metadata was provided uncurated.

Collaborating institutions collected whole blood in K2EDTA tubes following their own protocols. For TCRbeta analysis, collaborators shipped samples as frozen whole blood, isolated PBMCs, or DNA extracted from either of those sample types. From cysteine to phenylalanine, the CDR3 is 14 amino acids long. Only the CDR3 DNA stays, 42 bases, in frame from base 1. The germline V gene provides CDR1 SGHTS and CDR2 YDEGEE. Here V drops 4 bases and J drops 2 bases, and the junction holds 5 bases not matched to any gene. TCRbeta CDR3 regions were amplified from genomic DNA by means of the immunoSEQ Assay, a bias-controlled multiplex PCR. The source study handled its data this way. Nucleated cell counts per sample were estimated from amplification of reference gene primers within the assay. To quantify the absolute abundance of each unique TCRbeta CDR3 rearrangement, sequence reads were collapsed and filtered. For each sample, productive Simpson clonality was calculated as the square root of Simpson's diversity index across productive rearrangements. In TCRdb, the immuneACCESS table is reduced to in-frame sequences with V and J assigned. These tables do not hold every clone; where another copy was compared, an unresolved V gene accounts for under half, and the others remain unexplained. The DNA was the basis for D and trimming; V, J and clone size are from that table. For this sample the table gives over 30,000 clones, of which roughly nine tenths were detected only once. More than 20% of the sample comes from the top ten.

The sequence was obtained from a woman older than 75 with active or convalescent COVID-19. The chain couples TRBV5-8 to TRBJ2-7; TRBD2 fits 8 bases in the junction. What was sequenced was peripheral blood. The CDR3 in this case is CASSPRGGTYEQYF. In nucleotides, the sequence is TGTGCCAGCAGCCCCCGGGGGGGTACCTACGAGCAGTACTTC. Here the CDR3 is joined to the reference TRBV5-8 and TRBJ2-7 genes, and the full variable domain is: EAGVTQSPTHLIKTRGQQATLRCSPISGHTSVYWYQQALGLGLQFLLWYDEGEERNRGNFPPRFSGRQFPNYSSELNVNALELEDSALYLCASSPRGGTYEQYFGPGTRLTVT.